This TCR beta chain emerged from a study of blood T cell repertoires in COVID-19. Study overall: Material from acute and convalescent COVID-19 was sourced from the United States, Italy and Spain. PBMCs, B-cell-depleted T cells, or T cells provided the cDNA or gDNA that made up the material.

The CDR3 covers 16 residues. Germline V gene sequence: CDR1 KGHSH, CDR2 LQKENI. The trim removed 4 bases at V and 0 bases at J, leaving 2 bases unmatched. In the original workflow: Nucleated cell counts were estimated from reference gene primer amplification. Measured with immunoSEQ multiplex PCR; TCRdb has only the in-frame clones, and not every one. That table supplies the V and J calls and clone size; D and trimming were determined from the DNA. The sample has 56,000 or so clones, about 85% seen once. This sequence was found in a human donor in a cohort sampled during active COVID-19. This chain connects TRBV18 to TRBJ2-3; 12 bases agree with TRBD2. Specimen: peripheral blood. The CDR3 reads CASSLLAGGSTDTQYF. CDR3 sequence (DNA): TGTGCCAGCTCACTCCTAGCGGGAGGGAGCACAGATACGCAGTATTTT.